What follows is one TCR beta chain and its context. The specificity of this receptor is unknown. Per-base qualities were not stored, and no clone one base away is much larger. The data belong to a study of shared clonotypes between healthy human individuals (TCRdb year 2020). Study-level background: Three men and two women, aged 18 to 49 years, made up the cohort. To increase sequencing depth and limit assay-specific biases, different laboratories used diverse techniques to prepare libraries and sequence TCR repertoires. Between about 0.94 and 8.9 billion PBMCs per donor were obtained by leukapheresis. Per donor, three plates each were used for CD4 naive and CD4 memory, two for CD8 naive, and one for CD8 memory. To estimate repertoire size and how much clonotype sharing occurs between individuals, the study deeply sequenced the blood TCR repertoires of five healthy adults.

Using the deep immunoSEQ assay, multiplex PCR amplified TCR CDR3 regions from genomic DNA. Genomic DNA extracted from each cell subset was distributed evenly over all wells of several immunoSEQ 96-well plates, and each plate served as one replicate. For sorted subsets, approximately 210 ng genomic DNA, equal to some 30,000 T cell genomes, was loaded into each replicate PCR. The purified libraries were quantified using a Qubit 3.0 fluorometer, sized with a Bioanalyzer 2100, and then quantified again using the KAPA Library Quantification kit. Each immunoSEQ 96-well plate was sequenced on its own single-read 150-cycle Illumina NextSeq 550 flow cell. The authors processed their data as follows. Because the immunoSEQ output held only junctional sequences and lacked quality scores, the filtering could not match the filtering applied to full-length reads. To assign V/J genes and CDR3, sequences were annotated using PyIR, a Python wrapper for IgBLAST v1.9, with IMGT germline references. Any read was removed if the V/J assignment was weak (E-value above 1e-6), the CDR3 was missing, or the read contained stop codons, out-of-frame junctions, or ambiguous translated residues. V3J clonotypes were defined as sequences sharing the same inferred V gene, J gene, and CDR3 amino acid sequence. To compute the percentage overlap between repertoires, the number of shared unique clonotypes was divided by the size of the smaller repertoire. Repertoire richness was assessed with RTK rarefaction, the Chao1 estimator, and Recon v2.1 estimates of unobserved clonotypes. For all TCRbeta clonotypes obtained by the gDNA method from several donors, generation probabilities were computed with OLGA. The clones in this table, taken by TCRdb from immuneACCESS, are in-frame only. Not every clone is retained; where verified, under half of the shortfall comes from an unresolved V gene, and the cause of the rest is unknown. The V and J calls and clone size are taken from that table; D and trimming were inferred from the DNA. In this sample the table shows about 2 million clones, roughly 95% of which occur a single time. Approximately 1% of the sample comes from the top ten.

CD8 naive samples consisted of CD45RO-negative cells that were positively selected for CCR7, yielding a CD45RA+CCR7+ population without TemRA cells. The donors were healthy, HIV-negative adults who had no recently reported acute infections or vaccinations. Only Caucasian adults living in Nashville, Tennessee, USA were represented among the donors. Blood was collected by leukapheresis, and PBMCs were isolated by Ficoll-Histopaque density gradient centrifugation and then cryopreserved in liquid nitrogen vapor phase. Purity and quantity of every magnetically sorted T cell population were checked by analytical flow cytometry. From each sorted fraction, genomic DNA was isolated and quantified by UV absorbance on a Nanodrop 2000c. What the research found in general, with its limitations: Sampling was restricted to blood, and TCR repertoires in tissue are likely to differ from TCR repertoires in blood. Higher generation probabilities were observed for clonotypes shared by all four sorted-subset donors than for non-shared clonotypes. Because the study included only a small number of donors, the genetic and exposure-history diversity represented was limited. Sharing across a few donors was observed for around 5% of naive CD4, less than 4% of naive CD8, 2% to 2.5% of memory CD4, and 0.4% of memory CD8 clonotypes. Even with the large sequencing depth, rarefaction of the sorted-subset datasets indicated that sequencing was incomplete. Pairwise subsampling indicated that sequencing depth was expected to affect the degree of clonotype sharing among donors. Naive subsets generally had larger estimated clonotype richness than memory subsets.

Inclusive of the bounding cysteine and phenylalanine, the CDR3 is 12 residues long. The entry retains the CDR3 DNA only, 36 bases that are in frame from base 1. The germline V gene sets CDR1 to MNHNS and CDR2 to SASEGT. Trimming at the junction amounts to 2 bases on V and 3 bases on J, and the germline ends lie 4 bases apart. This receptor chain uses TRBV6-1 and TRBJ1-1, with an unclear D gene assignment. This receptor was obtained from a man younger than 35 in good health. Sample: naive CD8+ T cells sorted from blood. This specimen's cell subset or site label, interpreted: CD45RA+CCR7+. The CDR3 loop reads CASSETDTEAFF. The DNA reads as follows: TGTGCCAGCAGTGAAACGGACACTGAAGCTTTCTTT.